Below, 13 T cell receptor beta chains from the same sample are listed, as sequenced in a study of shared clonotypes between healthy human individuals. Assay: immunoSEQ multiplex PCR; the TCRdb copy retains only in-frame clones and omits some. The sample consists of some 2.1 million clones, roughly 94% of them appearing once. Sequenced input: naive CD4+ T cells sorted from blood. As to subset: CD45RA+ positively selected. Source of these receptors: a man between 18 and 35 years old in good health.

The chain is built from TRBV5-6 and TRBJ2-2; TRBD2 matches 10 bases. V was pared by 2 bases and J by 4 bases, with 8 bases of the junction left unmatched. The CDR3 extends over 17 amino acids. Germline lookup yields CDR1 SGHDT and CDR2 YYEEEE. The CDR3 spells CASSLVLAGASTGELFF. The CDR3 DNA follows: TGTGCCAGCAGCTTAGTGCTAGCGGGGGCCTCCACCGGGGAGCTGTTTTTT. Full variable domain (outside the CDR3, taken from reference TRBV5-6 and TRBJ2-2): DAGVTQSPTHLIKTRGQQVTLRCSPKSGHDTVSWYQQALGQGPQFIFQYYEEEERQRGNFPDRFSGHQFPNYSSELNVNALLLGDSALYLCASSLVLAGASTGELFFGEGSRLTVL.

This chain uses TRBV4-1 with TRBJ1-1; D is ambiguous. CDR1 MGHRA and CDR2 YSYEKL come from the germline V gene. This CDR3 has 13 amino acids. Deletions cut 2 bases from V and 5 bases from J, with 9 bases between. As DNA, the CDR3 is TGCGCCAGCAGCCAACACCCGGGGACTGAAGCTTTCTTT. Its protein product is CASSQHPGTEAFF.

CDR3 protein: CASSLGPGANYGYTF. CDR3 nucleotides: TGTGCCAGCAGCTTAGGTCCGGGGGCCAACTATGGCTACACCTTC. This chain links TRBV11-2 with TRBJ1-2, with a tentative D call TRBD1 (6 bases). This CDR3 contains 15 residues. From germline, CDR1 is SGHAT and CDR2 FQNNGV. V was clipped by 1 base and J by 2 bases, with 11 bases between them.

This sequence joins TRBV5-4 and TRBJ1-1; 8 bases agree with TRBD1. Germline V gives CDR1 SGHNT, CDR2 YYREEE (reference sequence). The CDR3 covers 16 residues. V shed 4 bases and J 0 bases; nucleotides not matched to a gene: 8. DNA of the CDR3: TGTGCCAGCAGCCAGACAGGGGCGCGGGTGAACACTGAAGCTTTCTTT. Translation: CASSQTGARVNTEAFF.

This chain joins TRBV5-1 and TRBJ2-3, with 7 bases that match TRBD2. The CDR3 spans 17 residues. In germline, CDR1 is SGHRS, CDR2 YFSETQ. The J segment lost 4 bases and the V segment lost 0 bases, leaving 11 bases of the junction unmatched. CDR3 bases: TGCGCCAGCAGCTTGGCATCGGCGGGAGAGGGATCAGATACGCAGTATTTT. Its protein is CASSLASAGEGSDTQYF.

The chain joins TRBV5-1 to TRBJ2-1, with D perhaps TRBD1 (6 bases). Between the trimmed V and J ends, which lost 3 bases and 1 base, there was a span of 8 bases. Germline CDR1 is SGHRS and CDR2 is YFSETQ. The CDR3 extends over 14 amino acids. CDR3 in amino acids: CASSWDNSYNEQFF. The DNA of the CDR3 is TGCGCCAGCAGCTGGGACAATTCCTACAATGAGCAGTTCTTC.

This sequence joins TRBV2 and TRBJ1-2; D unclear. The germline V gene encodes CDR1 SNHLY and CDR2 FYNNEI. The CDR3 contains 12 residues. Trimming took off 5 bases at V and 1 base at J, with 5 bases between the two ends. The CDR3 DNA sequence: TGTGCCAGCAGTAAGGTTAACTATGGCTACACCTTC. This codes for CASSKVNYGYTF. Based on the CDR3 plus reference TRBV2 and TRBJ1-2, the full variable domain is EPEVTQTPSHQVTQMGQEVILRCVPISNHLYFYWYRQILGQKVEFLVSFYNNEISEKSEIFDDQFSVERPDGSNFTLKIRSTKLEDSAMYFCASSKVNYGYTFGSGTRLTVV.

V is TRBV4-1 and J is TRBJ1-6; no reliable D call. The CDR3 totals 17 residues. V was shortened by 1 base and J by 0 bases, with 10 bases between the two germline ends. Germline-derived CDR1 and CDR2 are MGHRA and YSYEKL. CDR3 nucleotides: TGCGCCAGCAGCCAAGTTATGGGGAGCTCCTATAATTCACCCCTCCACTTT. The encoded protein is CASSQVMGSSYNSPLHF.

The chain carries TRBV7-9 and TRBJ2-3; TRBD2 aligns across 7 bases. The CDR3 loop spans 16 amino acids. Trimming took 6 bases from V and 3 from J; bases not matched to a gene: 12. CDR1 SEHNR and CDR2 FQNEAQ come from the germline V gene (reference sequence). The CDR3 region has the DNA TGTGCCAGCAGTCCAGGCAGACTAGCAGCAACAGATACGCAGTATTTT. It translates to CASSPGRLAATDTQYF. The full variable domain, in which reference TRBV7-9 and TRBJ2-3 provide the parts outside the CDR3, is DTGVSQNPRHKITKRGQNVTFRCDPISEHNRLYWYRQTLGQGPEFLTYFQNEAQLEKSRLLSDRFSAERPKGSFSTLEIQRTEQGDSAMYLCASSPGRLAATDTQYFGPGTRLTVL.

V gene TRBV10-3 combines with J gene TRBJ1-6; TRBD1 is a possible D gene (6 bases). Germline assignment: CDR1 ENHRY and CDR2 SYGVKD. Trimming shortened V by 7 bases and J by 8 bases, and 18 bases separated the two germline ends. The CDR3 spans 15 residues. CDR3 sequence: CAITRNRDNDSPLHF. DNA of the CDR3: TGTGCCATCACTCGGAACCGGGACAACGATTCACCCCTCCACTTT.

This chain links TRBV5-5 with TRBJ1-6; D gene ambiguous. V was clipped by 0 bases and J by 6 bases, with 10 bases between them. The CDR3 runs to 15 residues. Germline V gives CDR1 SGHKS, CDR2 YYEKEE (reference sequence). The CDR3 DNA sequence: TGTGCCAGCAGCTTGGTGTATGCCGCTAATTCACCCCTCCACTTT. It translates to CASSLVYAANSPLHF.

This chain joins TRBV2 and TRBJ1-2; D is uncertain. In germline, CDR1 is SNHLY, CDR2 FYNNEI. This CDR3 is built from 14 residues. The ends were cut back, 4 bases at V and 6 bases at J, with 15 bases in the middle. CDR3 loop: CASSVWGVENGYTF. In nucleotides, the CDR3 is TGTGCCAGCAGTGTTTGGGGTGTTGAGAATGGCTACACCTTC.

This clone occurred once. V gene TRBV28 combines with J gene TRBJ1-2, with a possible D match to TRBD1 (5 bases). The ends were cut back, 3 bases at V and 8 bases at J, with 19 bases in the middle. Germline CDR1 is MDHEN and CDR2 is SYDVKM. This CDR3 has 15 amino acids. CDR3 nucleotides: TGTGCCAGCAGTTTGCCTCAGGCTCCCCGGGACGGCTACACCTTC. As protein: CASSLPQAPRDGYTF.